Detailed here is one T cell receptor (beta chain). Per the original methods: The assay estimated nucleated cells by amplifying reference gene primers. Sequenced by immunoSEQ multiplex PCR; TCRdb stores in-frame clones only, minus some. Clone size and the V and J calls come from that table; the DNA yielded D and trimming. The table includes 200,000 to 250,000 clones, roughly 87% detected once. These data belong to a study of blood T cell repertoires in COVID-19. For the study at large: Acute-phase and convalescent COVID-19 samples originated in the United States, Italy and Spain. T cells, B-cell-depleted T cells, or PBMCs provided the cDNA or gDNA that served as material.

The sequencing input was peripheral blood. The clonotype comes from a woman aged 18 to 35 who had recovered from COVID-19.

The CDR3 sequence: CAILTEADTQYF. CDR3 nucleotides: TGTGCCATTCTGACGGAGGCAGATACGCAGTATTTT. The V gene is TRBV10-3, the J gene TRBJ2-3, with D possibly being TRBD2 (5 bases). Looked up from germline, CDR1 is ENHRY and CDR2 is SYGVKD. Trimming stripped 9 bases from V and 4 bases from J, with 11 bases between. This CDR3 region has 12 residues.